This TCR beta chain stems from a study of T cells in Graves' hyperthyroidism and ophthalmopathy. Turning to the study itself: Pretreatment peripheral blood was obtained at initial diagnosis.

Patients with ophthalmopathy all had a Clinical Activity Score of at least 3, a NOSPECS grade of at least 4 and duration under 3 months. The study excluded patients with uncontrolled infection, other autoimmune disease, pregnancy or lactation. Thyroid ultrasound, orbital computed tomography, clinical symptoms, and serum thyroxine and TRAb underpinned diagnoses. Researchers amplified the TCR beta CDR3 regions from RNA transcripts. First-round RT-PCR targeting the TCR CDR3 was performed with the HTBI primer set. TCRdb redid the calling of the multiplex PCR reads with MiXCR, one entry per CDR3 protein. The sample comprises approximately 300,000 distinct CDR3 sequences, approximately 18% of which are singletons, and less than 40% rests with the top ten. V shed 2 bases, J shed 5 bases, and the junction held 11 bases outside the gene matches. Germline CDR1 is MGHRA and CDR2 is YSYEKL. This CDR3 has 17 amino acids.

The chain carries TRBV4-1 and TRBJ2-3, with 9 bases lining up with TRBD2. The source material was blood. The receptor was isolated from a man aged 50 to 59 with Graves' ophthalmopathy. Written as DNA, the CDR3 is TGCGCCAGCAGCCAAACCTTCCCCCGGACTAGCGAAGATACGCAGTATTTT. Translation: CASSQTFPRTSEDTQYF.